The 24 T cell receptor beta chains given below trace back to one sample, sequenced in a study of T cell responses to AZD1222 COVID-19 vaccine. The table came from immunoSEQ multiplex PCR; TCRdb's copy has only in-frame clones and leaves some out. Of fewer than 150,000 clones detected, 93% appear once; the ten largest clones hold approximately 0.85%. Sequenced here: peripheral blood, sampled on day 0 of AZD1222 vaccination. The receptors here all came from an adult in good health.

The CDR3 region is CATGRTGAYYGYTF. For the CDR3, the DNA is TGTGCCACCGGGAGGACAGGGGCGTACTATGGCTACACCTTC. V is TRBV15 and J is TRBJ1-2; 9 bases are shared with TRBD1. V trimming: 8 bases; J trimming: 3 bases; junction bases outside the gene matches: 7. Germline CDR1 LNHNV, CDR2 YYDKDF (reference sequence). CDR3 length: 14 residues.

This clone was counted a single time. The chain couples TRBV5-1 to TRBJ2-3; either TRBD1 or TRBD2 may fit D (5 bases each). V was clipped by 4 bases and J by 3 bases, with 12 bases between them. The germline gives CDR1 SGHRS, CDR2 YFSETQ. The CDR3 sequence is 14 residues long. CDR3 nucleotides: TGCGCCAGCAGCCCTGGGACGGGGACAGATACGCAGTATTTT. Its translation: CASSPGTGTDTQYF.

V usage is TRBV3-1 (or the pseudogene TRBV3-2) and J usage is TRBJ1-3, with TRBD1 matching over 7 bases. The CDR3 covers 15 residues. V was pared by 7 bases and J by 2 bases, with 8 bases of the junction left unmatched. CDR1 is LGHDT, CDR2 YNNKEL, per germline (reference sequence). This CDR3 reads CASTTGTAPGNTIYF. Here the CDR3 DNA reads TGTGCCAGCACCACCGGGACAGCGCCTGGAAACACCATATATTTT.

The chain combines TRBV7-6 with TRBJ1-6; 9 bases map to TRBD1. Germline CDR1 SGHVS, CDR2 FNYEAQ. The CDR3 is 17 residues long. Trimming removed 0 bases from V and 10 bases from J; junction bases left unmatched: 10. The CDR3 DNA reads as TGTGCCAGCAGCTTAGCGGGATGGGGGACAGGGTCCTCACCCCTCCACTTT. Its protein is CASSLAGWGTGSSPLHF.

This chain joins TRBV10-3 and TRBJ1-2, with a weak D call TRBD1 (6 bases). Germline loops: CDR1 ENHRY, CDR2 SYGVKD. The length of the CDR3 is 14 residues. Trimming left V 4 bases short and J 8 bases short, with 17 bases between. The DNA for the CDR3 is TGTGCCATCAGTGGGACCCCGACAGGTGGAGGCTACACCTTC. This encodes CAISGTPTGGGYTF.

The chain combines TRBV7-9 with TRBJ1-2; D possibly corresponds to TRBD1 (6 bases). The germline V and J ends were trimmed by 0 bases and 0 bases, with 11 bases remaining between them. The V gene's germline CDR1 is SEHNR and CDR2 FQNEAQ (reference sequence). There are 16 residues in the CDR3. The CDR3 region has the DNA TGTGCCAGCAGCTTAGCGACAGGAGTTCCTAACTATGGCTACACCTTC. Translating gives CASSLATGVPNYGYTF.

This clone was counted a few times. This chain links TRBV24-1 with TRBJ2-2; 7 nucleotides match TRBD1. Germline assignment: CDR1 KGHDR and CDR2 SFDVKD. The CDR3 covers 14 residues. The J segment lost 7 bases and the V segment lost 10 bases, leaving 11 bases of the junction unmatched. The CDR3 loop is CATRNRGRGGELFF. The CDR3 DNA sequence: TGTGCCACTAGAAATAGGGGGCGTGGCGGGGAGCTGTTTTTT.

The chain couples TRBV10-1 to TRBJ1-2; no definite D call. CDR1 and CDR2 (germline): WNHNN, SYGVQD (reference sequence). This CDR3 region has 14 residues. V lost 7 bases, J lost 4 bases, and 16 bases lay in between. CDR3 amino acids: CASTPTQHTYGYTF. As DNA, the CDR3 is TGCGCCAGCACCCCGACCCAGCATACCTATGGCTACACCTTC.

This chain uses TRBV27 with TRBJ2-3, with TRBD2 matching 16 bases. CDR3 length equals 15 residues. The germline V gene has CDR1 MNHEY and CDR2 SMNVEV (reference sequence). V trimming: 6 bases; J trimming: 5 bases; junction bases outside the gene matches: 2. In DNA form, the CDR3 reads TGTGCCAGCAGGGGACTAGCGGGGGGGCAAGATACGCAGTATTTT. Its translation: CASRGLAGGQDTQYF.

The J gene is TRBJ1-2, the V gene TRBV29-1, with D maybe TRBD1 (5 bases). Trimming cost V 3 bases and J 3 bases, with 8 bases left between them. This CDR3 comprises 12 residues. Germline CDR1 reads SQVTM; CDR2 reads ANQGSEA. The CDR3 reads CSVDVRDYGYTF. The CDR3, as DNA: TGCAGCGTTGACGTCAGGGACTATGGCTACACCTTC.

This chain uses TRBV5-5 with TRBJ1-1, with D perhaps matching TRBD1 (5 bases). Germline V gene lookup returns CDR1 SGHKS and CDR2 YYEKEE (reference sequence). The CDR3 spans 16 residues. The germline V and J ends were trimmed by 0 bases and 4 bases, with 16 bases remaining between them. CDR3 nucleotides: TGTGCCAGCAGCTTGGCGTTCGGCAGGGCGGGCACTGAAGCTTTCTTT. It yields the protein CASSLAFGRAGTEAFF.

The chain joins TRBV18 to TRBJ1-5; 9 bases fit TRBD1. Germline values: CDR1 KGHSH, CDR2 LQKENI. Trimming cost V 3 bases and J 4 bases; bases outside gene matches: 10. The CDR3 runs to 17 residues. CDR3 in amino acids: CASSPSGPGTGNQPQHF. DNA for the CDR3: TGTGCCAGCTCACCCTCCGGACCCGGGACAGGGAATCAGCCCCAGCATTTT.

The genes are TRBV4-1 and TRBJ1-1; D call uncertain. The CDR3 is 18 amino acids. Deletions cut 0 bases from V and 0 bases from J, with 17 bases between. Germline CDR1 reads MGHRA; CDR2 reads YSYEKL. CDR3: CASSQDGQESYVNTEAFF. As DNA, the CDR3 is TGCGCCAGCAGCCAAGATGGGCAGGAATCATATGTGAACACTGAAGCTTTCTTT.

The rearrangement uses TRBV5-1 and TRBJ1-5, with D possibly TRBD1 on 5 matching bases. V was pared by 4 bases and J by 4 bases, with 12 bases between. The germline V gene has CDR1 SGHRS and CDR2 YFSETQ. The CDR3 has 14 amino acids. The CDR3 loop is CASSGDSRNQPQHF. CDR3 coding DNA: TGCGCCAGCAGCGGCGACAGCCGGAATCAGCCCCAGCATTTT.

V is TRBV11-2 and J is TRBJ1-1; the match to TRBD1 covers 8 bases. V shed 5 bases, J shed 4 bases, and the junction held 6 bases outside the gene matches. Looked up from germline, CDR1 is SGHAT and CDR2 is FQNNGV. The CDR3 covers 14 residues. The CDR3 protein is CASSPQGAATEAFF. The CDR3 coding sequence is TGTGCCAGCAGCCCTCAGGGGGCTGCCACTGAAGCTTTCTTT.

This chain uses TRBV5-4 with TRBJ1-6, with TRBD1 as a possible D gene (5 bases). V was pared by 1 base and J by 4 bases, with 6 bases between. The CDR3 is made up of 14 amino acids. Germline V gene data show CDR1 as SGHNT and CDR2 as YYREEE (reference sequence). CDR3 DNA sequence: TGTGCCAGCAGCTTGTGGGGGTATAATTCACCCCTCCACTTT. It specifies CASSLWGYNSPLHF.

CDR3 loop: CASSQLSGGGYEQYF. CDR3 bases: TGTGCCAGCAGCCAACTTAGCGGGGGGGGATACGAGCAGTACTTC. The chain couples TRBV3-1 (or the pseudogene TRBV3-2) to TRBJ2-7, with 11 bases lining up with TRBD2. This CDR3 contains 15 residues. V trimming: 2 bases; J trimming: 4 bases; junction bases outside the gene matches: 4. Germline CDR1 LGHDT, CDR2 YNNKEL (reference sequence).

The rearrangement uses TRBV5-1 and TRBJ2-3; 10 bases fit TRBD2. The germline CDR1 and CDR2 sequences are SGHRS and YFSETQ. The CDR3 covers 17 residues. After removal of 5 bases from V and 2 bases from J, the junction contained 11 bases not matched to a gene. CDR3 sequence: CASRSDLAGDHTDTQYF. Written as DNA, the CDR3 is TGCGCCAGCAGATCTGATCTAGCGGGGGATCACACAGATACGCAGTATTTT.

The V and J genes are TRBV6-5 and TRBJ1-3; 8 bases are a match to TRBD1. CDR1 is MNHEY and CDR2 is SVGAGI in the germline V gene. The CDR3 sequence is 14 residues long. Germline trimming cut 0 bases from V and 7 bases from J; bases unmatched to any gene: 2. Written as DNA, the CDR3 is TGTGCCAGCAGTTACTCGAGACAGGGGAACACCATATATTTT. This codes for CASSYSRQGNTIYF.

The genes are TRBV2 and TRBJ1-1; 8 bases map to TRBD1. Germline CDR1 reads SNHLY; CDR2 reads FYNNEI. The CDR3 totals 14 residues. V shed 5 bases, J shed 1 base, and the junction held 3 bases outside the gene matches. CDR3 region: CASSLQGGNTEAFF. CDR3 in DNA: TGTGCCAGCAGTCTACAGGGGGGGAACACTGAAGCTTTCTTT.

CDR3 bases: TGTGCCAGCAGCCAAACCCGGGACTTCCCGTCTGAAGCTTTCTTT. It yields the protein CASSQTRDFPSEAFF. The V call is TRBV5-4, the J call TRBJ1-1, with a tentative D call TRBD1 (5 bases). Germline CDR1 reads SGHNT; CDR2 reads YYREEE (reference sequence). This CDR3 spans 15 amino acids. With 4 bases removed from V and 6 bases from J, the gap between germline ends came to 19 bases.

The CDR3 loop reads CATEAGPGRGYTF. CDR3 DNA sequence: TGTGCCACCGAAGCGGGGCCCGGAAGGGGCTACACCTTC. V gene TRBV24-1 combines with J gene TRBJ1-2; D might be TRBD1 (5 bases). The V and J ends lost 9 bases and 8 bases respectively, with 18 bases between them. Germline loops: CDR1 KGHDR, CDR2 SFDVKD. The CDR3 loop spans 13 amino acids.

The rearrangement uses TRBV29-1 and TRBJ1-5; no definite D call. Germline loops: CDR1 SQVTM, CDR2 ANQGSEA. This CDR3 has 12 residues. V lost 2 bases and J lost 7, with 9 bases in between. The CDR3 DNA sequence: TGCAGCGTTGAATTACCGGGGCAGCCCCAGCATTTT. It codes for CSVELPGQPQHF.

J is TRBJ2-3 and V is TRBV7-3; TRBD2 agrees at 8 bases. The CDR3 has 15 residues. Germline CDR1 is SGHTA and CDR2 is FQGTGA. V was pared by 0 bases and J by 5 bases, with 4 bases of the junction left unmatched. CDR3 region: CASSLTSGEVDTQYF. The CDR3, as DNA: TGTGCCAGCAGCTTAACTAGCGGGGAGGTAGATACGCAGTATTTT.